This T cell receptor (beta chain) was identified during a study of cytomegalovirus exposure and HLA in healthy donors. Regarding the study as a whole: A missense variant in DCLRE1C was later tied to TCR beta V- and J-gene trimming. About 87% or about 30% of the time was how often most TCR beta V segments were productive, according to an earlier analysis. The listing of 160 or so TCR beta chains classed them as cytomegalovirus-associated.

Per germline, CDR1 SGHNT and CDR2 YYREEE (reference sequence). The V end was cut by 0 bases, the J end by 5 bases, with 12 bases between. The CDR3 is 14 amino acids. Comment on this clone: Its antigen remains unidentified.

The PCR employed 60 Vbeta primers together with 13 Jbeta primers. In the study's own analysis: Later analysis identified 65 million to 80 million unique TCR beta chains, some 10 million shared. Profiling relied on immunoSEQ multiplex PCR, and the TCRdb table lists in-frame clones only, not all of them. D and trimming were read from the DNA, whereas the V and J calls and clone size are those reported in that table. The repertoire holds 210,000 or so clones, with roughly 79% as singletons. The sequencing sample was made of PBMCs. The clonotype comes from a woman aged 40 to 50 in good health and CMV-seronegative. The chain recombines TRBV5-4 with TRBJ2-7; no definite D call. In nucleotides, the CDR3 is TGTGCCAGCAGCTTGGACGGAGTCTTAAACGAGCAGTACTTC. Protein sequence: CASSLDGVLNEQYF.